What follows are 9 T cell receptor beta chains derived from one specimen sequenced in a study of CD8+ T cells in alopecia areata listed by TCRdb under 2018. Library generation was performed with the immunoSEQ multiplex PCR assay. RNA was extracted from all samples and reverse transcribed into cDNA as template for TCR sequencing. TCRdb obtained this table from immuneACCESS and retained in-frame rearrangements with V and J assigned. These tables miss some clones; where compared with another copy, unresolved V genes account for less than half of the shortfall, and the remainder is unexplained. For this sample there are about 76,000 clones; 66% appear just once. The top ten constitute 20% to 30% of the sample. Sample time point, as interpreted from the label and publication: roughly 24 weeks on oral tofacitinib. Taken with the paper, the label for treatment or condition translates to: oral pan-JAK inhibitor, 5-10 mg twice daily.

The source material was CD8+ T cells sorted from blood, sampled at week 24, from a patient treated with tofacitinib. These receptors all come from a human donor with alopecia areata.

This chain connects TRBV7-9 to TRBJ1-4; D is undetermined. V gave up 4 bases and J gave up 0 bases, with 12 bases separating them. The CDR3 covers 16 residues. Germline CDR1 SEHNR, CDR2 FQNEAQ (reference sequence). CDR3 DNA sequence: TGTGCCAGCAGCTCCTCGTCAGGATCAACTAATGAAAAACTGTTTTTT. Translated: CASSSSSGSTNEKLFF.

The rearrangement joins TRBV7-9 to TRBJ2-1, with D unclear. V was trimmed by 5 bases and J by 9 bases, leaving 17 bases between them. Germline assignment: CDR1 SEHNR and CDR2 FQNEAQ (reference sequence). CDR3 size: 14 residues. In DNA form, the CDR3 reads TGTGCCAGCAGCGGGCCGTTTAGTATGGGTGAGCAGTTCTTC. Translating gives CASSGPFSMGEQFF.

V usage is TRBV6-5 and J usage is TRBJ1-2; a weak D match, TRBD1 (5 bases). The germline gives CDR1 MNHEY, CDR2 SVGAGI. V lost 2 bases and J lost 6, with 7 bases in between. This CDR3 region has 12 residues. The CDR3 sequence: CASSYGADGYTF. Written as DNA, the CDR3 is TGTGCCAGCAGTTACGGGGCGGATGGCTACACCTTC.

This clone was recorded a few times. This chain uses TRBV4-3 with TRBJ2-4; the D is unclear. The CDR3 contains 17 residues. CDR1 LGHNA and CDR2 YSLEER come from the germline V gene. V lost 0 bases and J lost 2, with 14 bases in between. The CDR3 is CASSQEDGIQTKNIQYF. CDR3 bases: TGCGCCAGCAGCCAAGAAGACGGCATCCAAACCAAAAACATTCAGTACTTC.

The rearrangement uses TRBV9 and TRBJ1-2, with no clear D. Germline CDR1 is SGDLS and CDR2 is YYNGEE. This CDR3 has 17 amino acids. Trimming took off 5 bases at V and 5 bases at J, with 25 bases between the two ends. DNA of the CDR3: TGTGCCAGCAGTGAGGTAGCGACGGTGAGTGCGGCATATGGCTACACCTTC. It specifies CASSEVATVSAAYGYTF.

The chain is built from TRBV27 and TRBJ2-1, with TRBD1 matching 9 bases. Germline assignment: CDR1 MNHEY and CDR2 SMNVEV (reference sequence). The CDR3 has 17 amino acids. V was pared by 6 bases and J by 5 bases, with 14 bases of the junction left unmatched. The CDR3 nucleotides read TGTGCCAGCAGCCGCTCGGTGGGACAGGGCGGGAACAATGAGCAGTTCTTC. As protein: CASSRSVGQGGNNEQFF.

This clone showed up just once. V is TRBV2 and J is TRBJ2-3; 10 nucleotides line up with TRBD1. V shed 4 bases, J shed 3 bases, and the junction held 7 bases outside the gene matches. Germline loops: CDR1 SNHLY, CDR2 FYNNEI. The length of the CDR3 is 16 residues. The DNA of the CDR3 is TGTGCCAGCAGTGGAACCGGGACAGGGGCGACAGATACGCAGTATTTT. Protein: CASSGTGTGATDTQYF. Filled out from reference TRBV2 and TRBJ2-3, the complete variable domain reads EPEVTQTPSHQVTQMGQEVILRCVPISNHLYFYWYRQILGQKVEFLVSFYNNEISEKSEIFDDQFSVERPDGSNFTLKIRSTKLEDSAMYFCASSGTGTGATDTQYFGPGTRLTVL.

The rearrangement joins TRBV15 to TRBJ1-2, with 12 positions matching TRBD1. The trim removed 2 bases at V and 5 bases at J, leaving 9 bases unmatched. Per the germline V gene, CDR1 is LNHNV and CDR2 is YYDKDF (reference sequence). This CDR3 is built from 17 residues. The CDR3, as DNA: TGTGCCACCAGCAGATCGCCGGGACAGGGGGCGGTTTATGGCTACACCTTC. As protein: CATSRSPGQGAVYGYTF.

This clone was seen a handful of times. At the DNA level, this CDR3 is encoded by other sequences in the same sample as well. This rearrangement joins TRBV4-1 to TRBJ1-5; D is unclear. Germline V gives CDR1 MGHRA, CDR2 YSYEKL. CDR3 length: 15 residues. V was trimmed by 1 base and J by 2 bases, leaving 9 bases between them. The CDR3 nucleotides read TGCGCCAGCAGCCAAGGAGGGCTTGGCAATCAGCCCCAGCATTTT. It encodes CASSQGGLGNQPQHF.